Listed below are T cell receptor beta chains from one sample, sequenced in a study of cytomegalovirus exposure and HLA in healthy donors. TCRdb's copy holds only in-frame clones and misses some; the assay was immunoSEQ multiplex PCR. The data hold roughly 180,000 clones, with approximately 84% observed a single time. Sequencing used PBMCs. The receptors shown here come from a woman younger than 45 in good health and CMV-seropositive. CDR3s include the opening cysteine and the closing phenylalanine or tryptophan. Each record gives: clone size, J gene, V gene, D gene, CDR3 protein, CDR3 DNA. D genes are given only for firm matches. Clone size is not always given. Where it is, it says once, few, many or a class for expanded clones.

.,TRBJ2-1,TRBV7-9,.,CANQQVGYNEQFF,TGTGCCAACCAGCAGGTCGGCTACAATGAGCAGTTCTTC
.,TRBJ2-1,TRBV5-4,.,CASNSAVVPNEQFF,TGTGCCAGCAATTCAGCGGTGGTCCCCAATGAGCAGTTCTTC
.,TRBJ1-1,TRBV10-1,.,CASSESSVQEAFF,TGCGCCAGCAGTGAGTCATCAGTCCAGGAAGCTTTCTTT
once,TRBJ1-1,TRBV13,TRBD1,CASSPTGDTEAFF,TGTGCCAGCAGCCCAACAGGGGACACTGAAGCTTTCTTT
.,TRBJ2-7,TRBV19,TRBD1,CASSMCGDRGVYEQYF,TGTGCCAGTAGTATGTGCGGGGACAGGGGCGTATACGAGCAGTACTTC
.,TRBJ2-7,TRBV9,TRBD2,CASSDGGGGEQYF,TGTGCCAGCAGCGACGGGGGGGGTGGCGAGCAGTACTTC
.,TRBJ2-7,TRBV7-8,.,CASSLGRGSSYEQYF,TGTGCCAGCAGCTTGGGGAGGGGGAGCTCCTACGAGCAGTACTTC
.,TRBJ2-5,TRBV6-5,.,CASSKWSEETQYF,TGTGCCAGCAGTAAGTGGTCGGAGGAGACCCAGTACTTC
.,TRBJ2-7,TRBV9,.,CASSVDESSYEQYF,TGTGCCAGCAGCGTAGATGAGAGCTCCTACGAGCAGTACTTC
.,TRBJ2-1,TRBV13,.,CASSLTSVEQFF,TGTGCCAGCAGCCTAACTAGTGTTGAGCAGTTCTTC
.,TRBJ1-1,TRBV15,TRBD1,CATSRVQGATGGTEAFF,TGTGCCACCAGCAGGGTACAGGGGGCGACGGGCGGCACTGAAGCTTTCTTT
few,TRBJ2-5,TRBV5-4,.,CASSSGEKGETQYF,TGTGCCAGCAGCTCAGGGGAAAAGGGGGAGACCCAGTACTTC
.,TRBJ2-7,TRBV4-1,TRBD1,CASSRTTGGVYEQYF,TGCGCCAGCAGCCGGACGACAGGGGGCGTTTACGAGCAGTACTTC
.,TRBJ2-1,TRBV19,.,CASSDESSYNEQFF,TGTGCCAGTTCTGATGAGAGCTCCTACAATGAGCAGTTCTTC
once,TRBJ2-1,TRBV6-5,TRBD2,CASGRGVYNEQFF,TGTGCCAGCGGGAGGGGAGTTTACAATGAGCAGTTCTTC
.,TRBJ1-2,TRBV6-1,.,CASSDWYPDWGLFQGGYTF,TGTGCCAGCAGTGATTGGTATCCTGATTGGGGGCTTTTTCAAGGTGGCTACACCTTC
.,TRBJ1-2,TRBV15,.,CATSRVRDLSYGYTF,TGTGCCACCAGCAGAGTCCGGGACTTGAGCTATGGCTACACCTTC
.,TRBJ2-2,TRBV5-4,TRBD1,CASSLEGAPLGGGELFF,TGTGCCAGCAGCTTGGAGGGGGCCCCCCTTGGGGGCGGGGAGCTGTTTTTT
.,TRBJ1-1,TRBV2,TRBD1,CASRLLTGGYDEAFF,TGTGCCAGCAGGCTCCTAACAGGGGGGTACGATGAAGCTTTCTTT
.,TRBJ2-1,TRBV27,TRBD2,CASSSTGGKHNEQFF,TGTGCCAGCAGTTCTACGGGGGGTAAACACAATGAGCAGTTCTTC
.,TRBJ2-1,TRBV12-5,.,CASGLGHGLVDEQFF,TGTGCTAGTGGTTTGGGACACGGCTTAGTCGATGAGCAGTTCTTC
.,TRBJ2-4,TRBV29-1,TRBD1,CSVETGTGKQNIQYF,TGCAGCGTGGAAACCGGGACAGGAAAACAAAACATTCAGTACTTC
once,TRBJ2-7,TRBV10-1,TRBD1,CASSELKRTGDYEQYF,TGCGCCAGCAGTGAGTTAAAGAGGACAGGTGACTACGAGCAGTACTTC
few,TRBJ2-7,TRBV4-3,TRBD1,CASSQDLGRGPYEQYF,TGCGCCAGCAGCCAAGATCTTGGCAGGGGGCCCTACGAGCAGTACTTC
.,TRBJ1-2,TRBV5-1,.,CASSLGESYGYTF,TGCGCCAGCAGCTTGGGTGAGTCCTATGGCTACACCTTC
.,TRBJ1-2,TRBV6-5,.,CASSQTTYGYTF,TGTGCCAGCAGCCAGACTACCTATGGCTACACCTTC
.,TRBJ2-5,TRBV9,.,CASSVGPRAGQETQYF,TGTGCCAGCAGCGTCGGTCCTCGAGCGGGCCAAGAGACCCAGTACTTC
.,TRBJ1-1,TRBV9,.,CASSERDRNTEAFF,TGTGCCAGCAGCGAGAGAGACAGAAACACTGAAGCTTTCTTT
.,TRBJ1-2,TRBV10-3,TRBD1,CAIGAGQGANGYTF,TGTGCCATCGGAGCGGGACAGGGGGCAAATGGCTACACCTTC
.,TRBJ2-2,TRBV27,.,CASSRGNTGELFF,TGTGCCAGCAGCCGGGGGAACACCGGGGAGCTGTTTTTT
.,TRBJ2-7,TRBV4-1,.,CASSQISQVGAYEQYF,TGCGCCAGCAGCCAAATAAGCCAGGTCGGGGCCTACGAGCAGTACTTC
.,TRBJ1-1,TRBV5-1,.,CASSQGSTEAFF,TGCGCCAGCAGCCAGGGGAGCACTGAAGCTTTCTTT
.,TRBJ2-3,TRBV5-1,.,CASSPGFQTSTDTQYF,TGCGCCAGCAGCCCGGGATTCCAAACTAGCACAGATACGCAGTATTTT
.,TRBJ2-3,TRBV27,.,CASSFRGHPGTDTQYF,TGTGCCAGCAGTTTTAGGGGACACCCTGGGACAGATACGCAGTATTTT
.,TRBJ1-5,TRBV4-3,.,CASSQDEQINQPQHF,TGCGCCAGCAGCCAAGACGAACAGATCAATCAGCCCCAGCATTTT
.,TRBJ2-5,TRBV4-1,.,CASSQDDGSATQYF,TGCGCCAGCAGCCAAGATGACGGGAGTGCGACCCAGTACTTC
once,TRBJ1-1,TRBV7-2,.,CASSPSTLGLGAFF,TGTGCCAGCAGCCCTAGTACACTAGGGCTCGGAGCTTTCTTT
.,TRBJ1-2,TRBV5-1,TRBD1,CASSSGGGYTF,TGCGCCAGCAGCTCAGGGGGTGGCTACACCTTC
.,TRBJ1-2,TRBV18,.,CASSPAQGHGYTF,TGTGCCAGCTCACCAGCACAGGGACATGGCTACACCTTC
.,TRBJ2-3,TRBV4-2,TRBD2,CASSQASGSLTDTQYF,TGTGCCAGCAGCCAAGCTAGCGGGAGCCTCACAGATACGCAGTATTTT
.,TRBJ1-2,TRBV10-3,.,CAISPHPVDYGYTF,TGTGCCATCAGCCCCCACCCAGTTGACTATGGCTACACCTTC
.,TRBJ1-5,TRBV19,.,CASSPTGGNQPQHF,TGTGCCAGTAGCCCGACAGGTGGGAATCAGCCCCAGCATTTT
.,TRBJ1-4,TRBV7-9,.,CASSPTPRKLFF,TGTGCCAGCAGCCCTACGCCCCGAAAACTGTTTTTT
few,TRBJ2-7,TRBV7-9,.,CASSLVSQLDEQYF,TGTGCCAGCAGCTTAGTTAGCCAGTTAGACGAGCAGTACTTC